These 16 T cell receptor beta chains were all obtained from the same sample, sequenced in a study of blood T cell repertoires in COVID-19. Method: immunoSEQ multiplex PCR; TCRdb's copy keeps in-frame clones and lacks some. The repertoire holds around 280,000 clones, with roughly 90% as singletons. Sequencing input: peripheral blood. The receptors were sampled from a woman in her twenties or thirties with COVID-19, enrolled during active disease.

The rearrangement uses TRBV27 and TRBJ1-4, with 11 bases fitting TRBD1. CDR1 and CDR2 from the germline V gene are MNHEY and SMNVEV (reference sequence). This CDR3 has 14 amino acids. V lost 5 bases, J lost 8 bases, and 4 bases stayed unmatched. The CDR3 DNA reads TGTGCCAGCAGTGGACAGGGGGCAGGAGAAAAACTGTTTTTT. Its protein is CASSGQGAGEKLFF.

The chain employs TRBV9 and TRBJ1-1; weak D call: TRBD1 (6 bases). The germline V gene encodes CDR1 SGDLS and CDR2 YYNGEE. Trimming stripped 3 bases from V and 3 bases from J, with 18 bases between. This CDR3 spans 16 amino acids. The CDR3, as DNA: TGTGCCAGCAGCGGGCAGGGGACCCGGTTGGACACTGAAGCTTTCTTT. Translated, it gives CASSGQGTRLDTEAFF. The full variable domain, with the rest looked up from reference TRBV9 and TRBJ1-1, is DSGVTQTPKHLITATGQRVTLRCSPRSGDLSVYWYQQSLDQGLQFLIQYYNGEERAKGNILERFSAQQFPDLHSELNLSSLELGDSALYFCASSGQGTRLDTEAFFGQGTRLTVV.

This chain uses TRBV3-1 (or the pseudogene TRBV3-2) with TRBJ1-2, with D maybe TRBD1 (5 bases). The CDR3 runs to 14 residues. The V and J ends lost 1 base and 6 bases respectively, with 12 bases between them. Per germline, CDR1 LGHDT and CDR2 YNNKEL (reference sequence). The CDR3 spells CASSQARTQNGYTF. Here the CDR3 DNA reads TGTGCCAGCAGCCAAGCGAGGACACAAAATGGCTACACCTTC.

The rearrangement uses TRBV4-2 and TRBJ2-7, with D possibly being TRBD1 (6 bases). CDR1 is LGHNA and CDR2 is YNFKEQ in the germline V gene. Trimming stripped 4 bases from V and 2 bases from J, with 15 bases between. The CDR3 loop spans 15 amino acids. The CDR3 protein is CASSRTGRGTYEQYF. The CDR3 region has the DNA TGTGCCAGCAGCCGAACGGGCAGGGGAACCTACGAGCAGTACTTC.

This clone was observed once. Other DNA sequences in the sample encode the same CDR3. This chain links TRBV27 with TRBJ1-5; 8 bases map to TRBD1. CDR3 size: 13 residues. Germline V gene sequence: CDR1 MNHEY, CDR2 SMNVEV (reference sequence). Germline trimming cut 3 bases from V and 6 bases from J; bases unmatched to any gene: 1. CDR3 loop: CASSLTGVQPQHF. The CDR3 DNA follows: TGTGCCAGCAGTTTGACAGGGGTTCAGCCCCAGCATTTT.

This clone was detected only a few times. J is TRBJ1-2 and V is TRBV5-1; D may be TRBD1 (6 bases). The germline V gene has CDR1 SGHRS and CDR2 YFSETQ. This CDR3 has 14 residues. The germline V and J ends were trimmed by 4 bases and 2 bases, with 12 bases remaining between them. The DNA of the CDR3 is TGCGCCAGCAGCCAAGACAGGAGAAACTATGGCTACACCTTC. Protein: CASSQDRRNYGYTF.

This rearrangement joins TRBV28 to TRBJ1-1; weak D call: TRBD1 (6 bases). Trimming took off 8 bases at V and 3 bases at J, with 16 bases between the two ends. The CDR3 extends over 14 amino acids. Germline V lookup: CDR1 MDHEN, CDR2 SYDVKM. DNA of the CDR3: TGTGCCAGCTACCTACAGGGTTTTGACACTGAAGCTTTCTTT. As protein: CASYLQGFDTEAFF. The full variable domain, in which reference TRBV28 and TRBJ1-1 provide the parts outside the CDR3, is DVKVTQSSRYLVKRTGEKVFLECVQDMDHENMFWYRQDPGLGLRLIYFSYDVKMKEKGDIPEGYSVSREKKERFSLILESASTNQTSMYLCASYLQGFDTEAFFGQGTRLTVV.

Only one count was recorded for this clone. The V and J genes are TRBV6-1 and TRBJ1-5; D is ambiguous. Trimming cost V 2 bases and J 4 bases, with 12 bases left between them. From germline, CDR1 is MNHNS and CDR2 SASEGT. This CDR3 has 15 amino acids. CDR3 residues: CASSEIGLLNQPQHF. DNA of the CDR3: TGTGCCAGCAGTGAAATAGGACTGCTAAATCAGCCCCAGCATTTT.

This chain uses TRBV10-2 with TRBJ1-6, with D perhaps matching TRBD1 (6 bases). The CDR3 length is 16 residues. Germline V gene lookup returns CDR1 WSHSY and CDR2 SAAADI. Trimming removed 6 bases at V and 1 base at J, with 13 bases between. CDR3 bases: TGCGCCAGCAGAACCCCAGGGGATTCCTATAATTCACCCCTCCACTTT. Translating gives CASRTPGDSYNSPLHF.

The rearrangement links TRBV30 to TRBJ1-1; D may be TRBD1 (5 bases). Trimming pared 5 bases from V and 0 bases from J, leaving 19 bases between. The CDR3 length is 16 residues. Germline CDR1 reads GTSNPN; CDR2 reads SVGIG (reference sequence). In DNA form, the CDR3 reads TGTGCCTGGTATCTCGGTTGGGGCGCCGTGAACACTGAAGCTTTCTTT. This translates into CAWYLGWGAVNTEAFF. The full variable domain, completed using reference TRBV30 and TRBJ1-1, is SQTIHQWPATLVQPVGSPLSLECTVEGTSNPNLYWYRQAAGRGLQLLFYSVGIGQISSEVPQNLSASRPQDRQFILSSKKLLLSDSGFYLCAWYLGWGAVNTEAFFGQGTRLTVV.

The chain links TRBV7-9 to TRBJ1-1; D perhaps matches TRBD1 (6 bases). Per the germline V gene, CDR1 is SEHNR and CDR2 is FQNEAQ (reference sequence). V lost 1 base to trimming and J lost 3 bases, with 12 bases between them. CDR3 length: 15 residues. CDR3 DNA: TGTGCCAGCAGCTTAGGGCGGGGGGCTGACACTGAAGCTTTCTTT. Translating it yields CASSLGRGADTEAFF.

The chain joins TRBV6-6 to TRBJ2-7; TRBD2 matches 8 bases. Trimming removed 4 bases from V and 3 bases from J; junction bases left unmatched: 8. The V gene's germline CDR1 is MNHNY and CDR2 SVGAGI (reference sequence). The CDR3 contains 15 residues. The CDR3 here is CASSLRAGGRYEQYF. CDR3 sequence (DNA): TGTGCCAGCAGTTTACGCGCGGGGGGCCGCTACGAGCAGTACTTC.

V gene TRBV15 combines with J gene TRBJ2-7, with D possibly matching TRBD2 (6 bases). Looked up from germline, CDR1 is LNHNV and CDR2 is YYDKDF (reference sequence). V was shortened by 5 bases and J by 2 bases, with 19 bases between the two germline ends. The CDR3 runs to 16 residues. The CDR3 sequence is CATSWPGTFETYEQYF. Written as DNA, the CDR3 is TGTGCCACCAGCTGGCCAGGGACTTTTGAAACCTACGAGCAGTACTTC.

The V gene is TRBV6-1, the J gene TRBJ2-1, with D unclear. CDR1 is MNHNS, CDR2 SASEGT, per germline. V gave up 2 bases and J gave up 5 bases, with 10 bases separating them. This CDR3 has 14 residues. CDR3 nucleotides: TGTGCCAGCAGTGAAACTTTCGGTGACAATGAGCAGTTCTTC. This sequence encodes CASSETFGDNEQFF.

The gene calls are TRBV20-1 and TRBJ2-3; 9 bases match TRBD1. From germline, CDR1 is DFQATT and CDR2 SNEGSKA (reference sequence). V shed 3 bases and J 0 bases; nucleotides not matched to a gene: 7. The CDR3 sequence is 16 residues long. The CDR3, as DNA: TGCAGTGCTAGTCCCGGGACAGGGTCAAGCACAGATACGCAGTATTTT. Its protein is CSASPGTGSSTDTQYF.

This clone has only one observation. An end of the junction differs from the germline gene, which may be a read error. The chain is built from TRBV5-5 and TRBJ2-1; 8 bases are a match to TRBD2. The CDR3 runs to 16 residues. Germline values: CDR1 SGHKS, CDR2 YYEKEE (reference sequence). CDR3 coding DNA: TGTGCCAGCAGCTTATTACACCCGGGACTAGTTGGTCTGGTGCTCTTC. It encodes CASSLLHPGLVGLVLF.